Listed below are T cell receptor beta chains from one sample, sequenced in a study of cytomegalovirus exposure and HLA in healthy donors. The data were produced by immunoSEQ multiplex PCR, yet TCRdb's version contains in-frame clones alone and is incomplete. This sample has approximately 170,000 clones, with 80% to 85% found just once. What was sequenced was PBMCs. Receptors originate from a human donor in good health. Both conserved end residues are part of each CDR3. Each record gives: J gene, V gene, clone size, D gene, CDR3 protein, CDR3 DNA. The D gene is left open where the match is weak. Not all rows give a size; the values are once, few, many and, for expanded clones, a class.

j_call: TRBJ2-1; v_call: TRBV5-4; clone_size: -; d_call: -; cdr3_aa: CASSLEREDEQFF; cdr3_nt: TGTGCCAGCAGCTTGGAGAGGGAGGATGAGCAGTTCTTC
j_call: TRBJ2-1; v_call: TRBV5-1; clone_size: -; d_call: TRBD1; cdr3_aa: CASSLGQGRYNEQFF; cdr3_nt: TGCGCCAGCAGCCTGGGACAGGGGCGGTACAATGAGCAGTTCTTC
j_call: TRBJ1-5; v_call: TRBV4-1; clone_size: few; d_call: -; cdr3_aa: CASSPPGTLNQPQHF; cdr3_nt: TGCGCCAGCAGCCCTCCTGGGACTCTTAATCAGCCCCAGCATTTT
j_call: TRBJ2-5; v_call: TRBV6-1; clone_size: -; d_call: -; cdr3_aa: CASSEGGGQYF; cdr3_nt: TGTGCCAGCAGTGAAGGTGGAGGGCAGTACTTC
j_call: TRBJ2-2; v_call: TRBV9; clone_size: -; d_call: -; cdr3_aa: CASSDYTGELFF; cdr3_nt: TGTGCCAGCAGCGACTACACCGGGGAGCTGTTTTTT
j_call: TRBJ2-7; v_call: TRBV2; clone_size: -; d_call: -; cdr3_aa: CASTDRRNEQYF; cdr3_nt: TGTGCCAGCACAGATAGGAGGAACGAGCAGTACTTC
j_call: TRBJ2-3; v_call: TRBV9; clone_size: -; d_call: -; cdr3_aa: CASSEDYSTSTDTQYF; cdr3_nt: TGTGCCAGCAGCGAAGATTACAGCACTAGCACAGATACGCAGTATTTT
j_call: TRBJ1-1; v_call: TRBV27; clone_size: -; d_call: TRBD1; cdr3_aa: CASSPRTGGNTEAFF; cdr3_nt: TGTGCCAGCAGTCCAAGGACAGGGGGGAACACTGAAGCTTTCTTT
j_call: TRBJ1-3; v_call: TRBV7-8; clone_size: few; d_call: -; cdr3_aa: CASSQGNTIYF; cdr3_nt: TGTGCCAGCAGCCAAGGAAACACCATATATTTT
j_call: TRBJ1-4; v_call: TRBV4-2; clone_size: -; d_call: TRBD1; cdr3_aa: CASSQDPGTGAEKLFF; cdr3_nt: TGTGCCAGCAGCCAAGATCCGGGGACAGGGGCTGAAAAACTGTTTTTT
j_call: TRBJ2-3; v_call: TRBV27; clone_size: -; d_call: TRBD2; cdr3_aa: CASSSGGQDTQYF; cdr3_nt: TGTGCCAGCAGTTCGGGGGGGCAAGATACGCAGTATTTT
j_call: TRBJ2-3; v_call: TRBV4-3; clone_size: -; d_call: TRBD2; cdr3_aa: CASSQEPGGAVDTQYF; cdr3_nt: TGCGCCAGCAGCCAAGAACCGGGGGGGGCGGTGGATACGCAGTATTTT
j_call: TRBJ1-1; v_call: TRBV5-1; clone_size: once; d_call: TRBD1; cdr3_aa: CASSEATGTSTGAFF; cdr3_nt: TGCGCCAGCAGCGAGGCGACAGGGACGAGCACTGGAGCTTTCTTT
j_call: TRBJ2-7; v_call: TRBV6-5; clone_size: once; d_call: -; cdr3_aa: CASSYLQGSSYEQYF; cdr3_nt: TGTGCCAGCAGTTACTTACAGGGTAGTTCCTACGAGCAGTACTTC
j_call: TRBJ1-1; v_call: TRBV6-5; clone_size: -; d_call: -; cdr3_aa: CASSYTVNTEAFF; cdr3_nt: TGTGCCAGCAGTTACACGGTGAACACTGAAGCTTTCTTT
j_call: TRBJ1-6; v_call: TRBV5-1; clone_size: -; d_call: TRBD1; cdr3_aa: CASSSAGDRGDSPLHF; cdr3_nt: TGCGCCAGCAGCTCCGCCGGGGACAGGGGCGATTCACCCCTCCACTTT
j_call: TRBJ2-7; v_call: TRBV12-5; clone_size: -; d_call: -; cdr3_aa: CASGQRDRDSYEQYF; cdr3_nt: TGTGCTAGTGGACAAAGAGACAGAGACTCCTACGAGCAGTACTTC
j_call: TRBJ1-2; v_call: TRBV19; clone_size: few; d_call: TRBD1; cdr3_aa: CASSIVETGSGYTF; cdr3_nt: TGTGCCAGTAGTATAGTCGAGACAGGGAGTGGCTACACCTTC
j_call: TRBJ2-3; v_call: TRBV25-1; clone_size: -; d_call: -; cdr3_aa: CASSEWTKTDTQYF; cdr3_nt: TGTGCCAGCAGTGAATGGACTAAAACAGATACGCAGTATTTT
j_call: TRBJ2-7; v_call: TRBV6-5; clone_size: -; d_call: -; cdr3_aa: CASSLADSYEQYF; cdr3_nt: TGTGCCAGCAGTCTGGCAGACTCCTACGAGCAGTACTTC
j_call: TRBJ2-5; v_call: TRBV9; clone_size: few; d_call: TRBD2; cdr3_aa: CASSLGLVGETQYF; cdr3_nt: TGTGCCAGCAGCCTCGGACTAGTAGGTGAGACCCAGTACTTC
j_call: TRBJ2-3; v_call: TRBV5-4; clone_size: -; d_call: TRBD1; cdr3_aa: CASSSGQVTDTQYF; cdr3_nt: TGTGCCAGCAGCTCTGGACAGGTCACAGATACGCAGTATTTT
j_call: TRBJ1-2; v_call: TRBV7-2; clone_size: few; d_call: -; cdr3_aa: CASSLSSREDGYTF; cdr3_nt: TGTGCCAGCAGCTTAAGTTCCAGGGAAGATGGCTACACCTTC
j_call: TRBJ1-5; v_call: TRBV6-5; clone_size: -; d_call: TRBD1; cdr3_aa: CASSKQGMVNQPQHF; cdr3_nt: TGTGCCAGCAGTAAACAGGGGATGGTCAATCAGCCCCAGCATTTT
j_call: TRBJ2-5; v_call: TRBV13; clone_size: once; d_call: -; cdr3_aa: CASRPLGGETQYF; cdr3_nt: TGTGCCAGCAGACCTCTAGGAGGAGAGACCCAGTACTTC
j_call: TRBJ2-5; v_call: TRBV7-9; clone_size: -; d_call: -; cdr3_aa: CASSLGALWETQYF; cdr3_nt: TGTGCCAGCAGCTTAGGTGCGCTTTGGGAGACCCAGTACTTC
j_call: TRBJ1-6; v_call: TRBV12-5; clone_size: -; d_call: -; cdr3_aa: CASGRQNNNSPLHF; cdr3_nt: TGTGCTAGTGGCCGACAGAACAACAATTCACCCCTCCACTTT
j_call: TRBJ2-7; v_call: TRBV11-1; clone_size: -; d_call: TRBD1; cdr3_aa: CASSLGGDRGYYEQYF; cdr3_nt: TGTGCCAGCAGCTTAGGAGGCGACAGGGGGTACTACGAGCAGTACTTC
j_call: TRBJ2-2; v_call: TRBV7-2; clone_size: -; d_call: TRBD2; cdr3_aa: CASSITSGGNTGELFF; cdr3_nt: TGTGCCAGCAGCATCACTAGCGGGGGAAACACCGGGGAGCTGTTTTTT
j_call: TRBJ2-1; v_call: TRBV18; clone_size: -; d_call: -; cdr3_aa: CASSPPWNPGSYNEQFF; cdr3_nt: TGTGCCAGCTCACCACCGTGGAACCCAGGCTCCTACAATGAGCAGTTCTTC
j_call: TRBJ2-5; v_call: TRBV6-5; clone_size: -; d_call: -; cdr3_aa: CASSYSVRGQETQYF; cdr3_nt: TGTGCCAGCAGTTACTCCGTCCGGGGGCAAGAGACCCAGTACTTC
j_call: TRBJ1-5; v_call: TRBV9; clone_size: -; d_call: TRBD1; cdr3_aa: CASSEGQNQPQHF; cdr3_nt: TGTGCCAGCAGCGAGGGACAGAATCAGCCCCAGCATTTT
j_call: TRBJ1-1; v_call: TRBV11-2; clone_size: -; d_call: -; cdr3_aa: CAGSFPGGGAEAFF; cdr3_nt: TGTGCCGGCAGCTTCCCGGGGGGCGGAGCTGAAGCTTTCTTT
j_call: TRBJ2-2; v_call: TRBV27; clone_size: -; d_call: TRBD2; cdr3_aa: CASSSLVSGGVTGELFF; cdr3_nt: TGTGCCAGCAGCTCCTTGGTTAGCGGGGGAGTTACCGGGGAGCTGTTTTTT
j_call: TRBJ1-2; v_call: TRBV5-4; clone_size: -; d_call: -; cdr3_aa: CASSIRDSANYGYTF; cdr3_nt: TGTGCCAGCAGCATCAGGGACTCAGCTAACTATGGCTACACCTTC
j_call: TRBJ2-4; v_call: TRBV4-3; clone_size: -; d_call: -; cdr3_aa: CASSQETGIAKNIQYF; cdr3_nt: TGCGCCAGCAGCCAAGAAACAGGGATAGCCAAAAACATTCAGTACTTC
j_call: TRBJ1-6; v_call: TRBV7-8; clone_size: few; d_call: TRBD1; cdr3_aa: CASSMDRGRSPLHF; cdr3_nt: TGTGCCAGCAGCATGGACAGGGGGAGATCACCCCTCCACTTT
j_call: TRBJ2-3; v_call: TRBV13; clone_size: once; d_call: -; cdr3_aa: CASSPARVLEFSDTQYF; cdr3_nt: TGTGCCAGCAGCCCGGCACGGGTCCTAGAGTTCTCAGATACGCAGTATTTT
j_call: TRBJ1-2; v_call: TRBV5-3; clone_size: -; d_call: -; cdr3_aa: CARSCLSRALFSLKANYGYTF; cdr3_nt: TGTGCCAGAAGCTGCCTTTCCAGGGCGTTATTCTCCTTAAAAGCTAACTATGGCTACACCTTC
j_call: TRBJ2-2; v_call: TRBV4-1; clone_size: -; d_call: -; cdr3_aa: CASSLTSGGTGEPFF; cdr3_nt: TGCGCCAGCAGCCTCACTTCGGGGGGCACCGGGGAGCCGTTTTTT
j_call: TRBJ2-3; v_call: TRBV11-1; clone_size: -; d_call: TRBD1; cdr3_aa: CASSQTGIRTDTQYF; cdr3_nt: TGTGCCAGCAGCCAGACAGGGATTAGGACAGATACGCAGTATTTT
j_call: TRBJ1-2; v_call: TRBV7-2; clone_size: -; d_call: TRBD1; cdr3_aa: CASSLAGSGTGVFYGYTF; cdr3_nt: TGTGCCAGCAGCTTAGCGGGTTCCGGGACAGGGGTATTTTATGGCTACACCTTC